These 12 T cell receptor beta chains originate from one sample sequenced in a study of graft-versus-host responses after intestinal transplantation. Only in-frame clones appear in the TCRdb table, and some are missing; sequencing was by immunoSEQ multiplex PCR. The sample shows 98,000 or so clones, roughly 86% of them seen only once. Sequencing used PBMCs, obtained 255 days after intestinal transplant. These receptors all come from a human patient who received an intestinal transplant, so some T cells may come from the graft donor.

The rearrangement uses TRBV19 and TRBJ2-2; TRBD1 might be the D (5 bases). V lost 7 bases and J 8 bases, leaving 14 bases between the germline ends. The germline gives CDR1 LNHDA, CDR2 SQIVND (reference sequence). The CDR3 totals 13 residues. The CDR3 bases are TGTGCCAGTATCGGCAGGGCGACTGGGGAGCTGTTTTTT. Amino acids: CASIGRATGELFF.

The chain combines TRBV7-9 with TRBJ2-6; the D call may be TRBD1 or TRBD2 (5 bases each). This CDR3 is built from 15 residues. Germline CDR1 is SEHNR and CDR2 is FQNEAQ (reference sequence). V was pared by 3 bases and J by 9 bases, with 15 bases between. CDR3 sequence reads: CASSFWDARGNVLTF. In DNA form, the CDR3 reads TGTGCCAGCAGCTTCTGGGACGCTAGGGGCAACGTCCTGACTTTC. Together with reference TRBV7-9 and TRBJ2-6, the CDR3 gives the full variable domain: DTGVSQNPRHKITKRGQNVTFRCDPISEHNRLYWYRQTLGQGPEFLTYFQNEAQLEKSRLLSDRFSAERPKGSFSTLEIQRTEQGDSAMYLCASSFWDARGNVLTFGAGSRLTVL.

This clone was seen once. The same CDR3 is also encoded by other DNA sequences in this sample. This rearrangement joins TRBV5-1 to TRBJ1-4; tentatively, D is TRBD1 (5 bases). With 0 bases removed from V and 0 bases from J, the gap between germline ends came to 9 bases. The germline gives CDR1 SGHRS, CDR2 YFSETQ. The CDR3 is 16 residues long. DNA for the CDR3: TGCGCCAGCAGCTTGGGTGAAGGGGCAACTAATGAAAAACTGTTTTTT. Translation gives CASSLGEGATNEKLFF.

This clone was detected once. The genes are TRBV6-5 and TRBJ1-2; D unresolved. Trimming removed 5 bases from V and 7 bases from J, with 14 bases in between. CDR1 is MNHEY and CDR2 is SVGAGI in the germline V gene. The CDR3 loop spans 13 amino acids. CDR3 sequence reads: CASSDNPLAGYTF. The CDR3 bases are TGTGCCAGCAGTGATAACCCCTTGGCTGGCTACACCTTC.

The CDR3 region has the DNA TGTGCCAGCAGCTTAGGTAGTACGGGTCAGCCCCAGCATTTT. Encoded protein: CASSLGSTGQPQHF. V is TRBV11-2 and J is TRBJ1-5; D is unclear. The CDR3 loop spans 14 amino acids. The V and J ends lost 1 base and 6 bases respectively, with 10 bases between them. Per the germline V gene, CDR1 is SGHAT and CDR2 is FQNNGV.

The chain has TRBV27 and TRBJ2-1, with unresolved D. There are 14 residues in the CDR3. Trimming removed 8 bases at V and 0 bases at J, with 11 bases between. Germline V gene data show CDR1 as MNHEY and CDR2 as SMNVEV (reference sequence). CDR3 amino acids: CASQVGSSYNEQFF. CDR3 in DNA: TGTGCCAGCCAGGTCGGCAGCTCCTACAATGAGCAGTTCTTC.

This chain connects TRBV7-2 to TRBJ2-1, with D hard to call. Germline V gene sequence: CDR1 SGHTA, CDR2 FQGNSA. This CDR3 is 15 amino acids long. V was trimmed by 1 base and J by 0 bases, leaving 7 bases between them. The DNA of the CDR3 is TGTGCCAGCAGCTTAGTTCCAGGCTCCTACAATGAGCAGTTCTTC. It translates to CASSLVPGSYNEQFF.

The genes are TRBV28 and TRBJ1-4; the match to TRBD1 covers 11 bases. J lost 9 bases, V lost 6 bases, and 9 bases had no gene match. Germline loops: CDR1 MDHEN, CDR2 SYDVKM. This CDR3 spans 15 amino acids. This CDR3 reads CASRGPGTGGQKLFF. CDR3 in DNA: TGTGCCAGCAGGGGGCCGGGGACAGGGGGACAAAAACTGTTTTTT.

This chain links TRBV15 with TRBJ1-1, with 7 bases fitting TRBD1. Germline V gives CDR1 LNHNV, CDR2 YYDKDF (reference sequence). The CDR3 sequence is 17 residues long. V dropped 3 bases and J dropped 7; count of bases not matched to a gene: 17. CDR3 sequence (DNA): TGTGCCACCAGCAGCCAACAGGGGCGGTTGCAAATTGGTGAAGCTTTCTTT. This codes for CATSSQQGRLQIGEAFF.

This clone was observed once. The V and J genes are TRBV2 and TRBJ2-4; D is unclear. V was trimmed by 6 bases and J by 11 bases, leaving 23 bases between them. Germline V gene data show CDR1 as SNHLY and CDR2 as FYNNEI. The CDR3 is 15 amino acids. Written as DNA, the CDR3 is TGTGCCAGCAGCGAACCGCCAGGTCCCAATTGGGTTCAGTACTTC. This codes for CASSEPPGPNWVQYF. Supplemented by reference TRBV2 and TRBJ2-4, the full variable domain reads EPEVTQTPSHQVTQMGQEVILRCVPISNHLYFYWYRQILGQKVEFLVSFYNNEISEKSEIFDDQFSVERPDGSNFTLKIRSTKLEDSAMYFCASSEPPGPNWVQYFGAGTRLSVL.

The rearrangement links TRBV27 to TRBJ1-3; D gene ambiguous. Germline-derived CDR1 and CDR2 are MNHEY and SMNVEV (reference sequence). CDR3 size: 14 residues. The V gene lost 3 bases and the J gene lost 0 bases, with 6 bases spanning the gap. The CDR3 here is CASSLAVSGNTIYF. The CDR3 DNA reads TGTGCCAGCAGTTTGGCGGTCTCTGGAAACACCATATATTTT.

This chain joins TRBV5-6 and TRBJ1-5, with D tentatively TRBD1 (5 bases). This CDR3 comprises 14 residues. Germline CDR1 and CDR2: SGHDT and YYEEEE. Trimming shortened V by 4 bases and J by 6 bases, and 14 bases separated the two germline ends. CDR3 in DNA: TGTGCCAGCAGCGCAGGGACTGCGACTCAGCCCCAGCATTTT. Translated: CASSAGTATQPQHF.